The rows below give T cell receptor beta chains drawn from one sample of a study of post-analysis software for immune sequencing data. TCRdb re-analysed the PCR reads in MiXCR, keeping a single row per CDR3 protein. The sample has 820,000 or so distinct CDR3 sequences, around 53% seen once; the top ten hold 4% to 5.5%. The material sequenced was blood. The receptors originated from a girl aged 5 to 17 with multiple sclerosis. The CDR3 runs from the conserved cysteine through the conserved F or W. A D gene is named only where the DNA matches it firmly. A clone size is listed for some rows: how often the clone was seen (once, few, many), or a class if it is expanded.

-	TRBJ1-2	TRBV10-3	few	TGTGCCATCAGTGAGTCAGGGGCCACCAGTGACTATGGCTACACCTTC	CAISESGATSDYGYTF
TRBD2	TRBJ2-7	TRBV18	-	TGTGCCAGCTCACCAGGGGTTAGCGGGAAGCCCTACGAGCAGTACTTC	CASSPGVSGKPYEQYF
TRBD1	TRBJ2-1	TRBV5-1	-	TGCGCCAGCAGCTGGACCGGGACAGGGTCCTACAATGAGCAGTTCTTC	CASSWTGTGSYNEQFF
-	TRBJ1-5	TRBV7-8	-	TGTGCCAGCAGCTTAGCCAGGGCGTTACAGGCGGCGTCACCCCAGCATTTT	CASSLARALQAASPQHF
TRBD1	TRBJ1-2	TRBV12-3/TRBV12-4	-	TGTGCCAGCAGTCTCCGACAGGGGGCTAACTATGGCTACACCTTC	CASSLRQGANYGYTF
TRBD2	TRBJ2-3	TRBV20-1	-	TGCAGTGCTGTCACCGGGACTAGTGTCACAGATACGCAGTATTTT	CSAVTGTSVTDTQYF
TRBD1	TRBJ2-1	TRBV5-1	-	TGCGCCAGCAGCCGAGTGGGACAGGGGGCGAATGAGCAGTTCTTC	CASSRVGQGANEQFF
TRBD2	TRBJ2-3	TRBV5-1	-	TGCGCCAGCAGCCAAGGACTAGCGGGAGCGTTAGATACGCAGTATTTT	CASSQGLAGALDTQYF
-	TRBJ1-5	TRBV7-9	-	TGTGCCAGCAGCACACGCAGTAGCAATCAGCCCCAGCATTTT	CASSTRSSNQPQHF
-	TRBJ2-4	TRBV5-5	-	TGTGCCAGCAGCCCGACCCGAACAGGGAACTTAGCCAAAAACATTCAGTACTTC	CASSPTRTGNLAKNIQYF
TRBD2	TRBJ2-1	TRBV20-1	once	TGCAGTGCTAGAGATCTAGCGGGGGGCCTAACCTACAATGAGCAGTTCTTC	CSARDLAGGLTYNEQFF
TRBD1	TRBJ1-1	TRBV10-3	-	TGTGCCATCAGGGGGACAGGGGTTGAAGCTTTCTTT	CAIRGTGVEAFF
-	TRBJ1-4	TRBV5-1	-	TGCGCCAGCAGCCGGGGGGACACATCAACTAATGAAAAACTGTTTTTT	CASSRGDTSTNEKLFF
TRBD2	TRBJ2-3	TRBV7-2	-	TGTGCCAGCAGCTTAGTGGGACTAGCGGGGGGGAAAACTAGCACAGATACGCAGTATTTT	CASSLVGLAGGKTSTDTQYF
-	TRBJ2-7	TRBV3-1	few	TGTGCCAGCAGCCAACCCCCGGGACAAGACTACGAGCAGTACTTC	CASSQPPGQDYEQYF
-	TRBJ1-6	TRBV7-9	few	TGTGCCAGCAACCCCAGGGATGGGTCACCCCTCCACTTT	CASNPRDGSPLHF
-	TRBJ1-2	TRBV6-5	-	TGTGCCAGCAGTTTCCTAGGGGTGGGCTATGGCTACACCTTC	CASSFLGVGYGYTF
-	TRBJ1-5	TRBV20-1	-	TGCAGTGCCCCTGGGTCCCCCGGAGGGGTTCAGCCCCAGCATTTT	CSAPGSPGGVQPQHF
-	TRBJ2-7	TRBV20-1	few	TGCAGTGCTGGACGGACAACCTCAAGGGGCTACGAGCAGTACTTC	CSAGRTTSRGYEQYF
-	TRBJ1-2	TRBV4-1	-	TGCGCCAGCAGCCAAGATATAAAAGGGGCAGGGGTAGACTATGGCTACACCTTC	CASSQDIKGAGVDYGYTF
TRBD1	TRBJ2-5	TRBV7-9	-	TGTGCCAACAGCCCGGGGACAGGGGTCAAAGAGACCCAGTACTTC	CANSPGTGVKETQYF
-	TRBJ1-2	TRBV4-1	once	TGCGCCAGCAGCCAAGTAGTACCAAGTTCCTATGGCTACACCTTC	CASSQVVPSSYGYTF
TRBD1	TRBJ1-2	TRBV7-9	-	TGTGCCACCAACGTTCAACGACAGGGTAGCTATGGCTACACCTTC	CATNVQRQGSYGYTF
-	TRBJ2-3	TRBV20-1	once	TGCAGTGCTAGTGGGTCCGCGGCAATGAGCACAGATACGCAGTATTTT	CSASGSAAMSTDTQYF
-	TRBJ2-7	TRBV6-6	many	TGTGCCAGCAGTCCCTTATACGAGCAGTACTTC	CASSPLYEQYF
TRBD2	TRBJ2-1	TRBV5-1	few	TGCGCCAGCAGCCCGCGGACTAGTTCTGATGAGCAGTTCTTC	CASSPRTSSDEQFF
-	TRBJ2-7	TRBV6-2/TRBV6-3	-	TGTGCCAGCAGTCCCGGGACACTGGGTTCCTACGAGCAGTACTTC	CASSPGTLGSYEQYF
-	TRBJ2-5	TRBV29-1	few	TGCAGCATTGCTTTCGGTGGGCAAGAGACCCAGTACTTC	CSIAFGGQETQYF